These 5 T cell receptor beta chains came from one sample sequenced in a study of CD8+CD57+ T cells in acquired aplastic anemia (dated by TCRdb to the late 2010s). Sequenced using an Illumina HiSeq 2000. TCR beta VDJ combination and CDR3 sequence profiling used genomic DNA as the template. TCRdb reprocessing: public reads trimmed at Q25 with fastp, clones called with MiXCR, in-frame beta chains kept. Rows merge per CDR3 protein into single entries with the most common DNA and genes. This sample comprises about 190,000 distinct CDR3 sequences, 54% of them detected only once. The ten largest clones add up to about 17% of the sample. What was sequenced was sorted CD4+, CD8+, or CD8+CD57+ T cells (not recorded which) from PBMCs. The receptors were gathered from a human donor in good health, serving as a control.

The table lists this clonotype with many counts. The chain recombines TRBV20-1 with TRBJ2-5, with no clear D. Germline CDR1 and CDR2: DFQATT and SNEGSKA (reference sequence). This CDR3 contains 12 residues. Trimming took 3 bases from V and 6 from J, leaving 11 bases between them. The CDR3 is CSARNPQQTQYF. CDR3 bases: TGCAGTGCTAGGAACCCTCAGCAGACCCAGTACTTC.

This chain connects TRBV24-1 to TRBJ2-7, with 7 bases lining up with TRBD1. Unmatched junction bases numbered 6, after V lost 4 bases and J lost 7 bases. CDR1 is KGHDR, CDR2 SFDVKD, per germline. This CDR3 spans 13 amino acids. CDR3 DNA sequence: TGTGCCACCAGTGAGTCACAGGGGTCAGAGCAGTACTTC. Its protein is CATSESQGSEQYF.

This chain joins TRBV19 and TRBJ2-7; TRBD1 agrees at 8 bases. V shed 5 bases and J 5 bases; nucleotides not matched to a gene: 8. Germline V gene lookup returns CDR1 LNHDA and CDR2 SQIVND (reference sequence). The CDR3 loop spans 14 amino acids. CDR3 bases: TGTGCCAGTAGTCAGCAGGGGGCTAGCCACGAGCAGTACTTC. This translates into CASSQQGASHEQYF.

This clonotype appeared many times. V gene TRBV7-9 combines with J gene TRBJ2-1, with TRBD2 matching 10 bases. The CDR3 runs 16 residues. With 5 bases clipped from V and 3 bases from J, the junction kept 7 bases outside the gene matches. The V gene's germline CDR1 is SEHNR and CDR2 FQNEAQ (reference sequence). CDR3 amino acids: CASSPAGGAIYNEQFF. In nucleotides, the CDR3 is TGTGCCAGCAGCCCAGCGGGGGGGGCGATCTACAATGAGCAGTTCTTC.

The CDR3 nucleotides are TGTGCCAGTAGTATCTGGACAGGGAGCGATCAGCCCCAGCATTTT. The encoded protein is CASSIWTGSDQPQHF. The V gene is TRBV19, the J gene TRBJ1-5, with 8 positions matching TRBD1. The CDR3 totals 15 residues. After removal of 3 bases from V and 5 bases from J, the junction contained 6 bases not matched to a gene. Germline lookup yields CDR1 LNHDA and CDR2 SQIVND (reference sequence).